This TCR beta chain was observed in a study of cytomegalovirus exposure and HLA in healthy donors (dated by TCRdb to between 2016 and 2019). At the level of the whole study: An earlier analysis of under 600 of the donors reported about 250 Gb of sequence data and 100 million to 130 million unique TCR beta sequences from about 179 million T cells. An early release that covered about 640 HLA-typed donors contained approximately 300 gigabases of sequencing data and approximately 85 million unique TCR sequences. The genetic ancestry cluster associated with self-reported Caucasian donors included 81% of the roughly 400 genotyped donors. The study was designed to test whether signatures of past pathogen exposure could be identified by cataloging public T cell receptors. The study used immunosequencing to profile the T cell repertoires of 666 subjects and linked those repertoires to cytomegalovirus serostatus. Along with the roughly 670-subject first cohort, a separate validation cohort of over a hundred different subjects was used. To predict cytomegalovirus infection status, the study combined high-throughput TCR immunosequencing, statistical association of individual TCRs with disease status, and machine learning. In a later analysis, previously published TCR beta repertoires from several hundred donors were re-analyzed and high-resolution HLA genotyping was added so that TCR occurrence patterns could be studied. In the later analysis, no new phenotypic data were used to find candidate immune exposures; instead, reliance was placed on TCR beta sequences and their occurrence across donors. An earlier analysis of approximately 580 of the donors used high-throughput TCR beta sequencing to judge whether each TCR beta V gene segment behaved as functional or pseudogenic. Donor age, sex, ethnicity and CMV serostatus were compiled together with the repertoire data. A later genetic analysis took genome-wide SNP genotypes for about 55% of the 666 donors and used that subset as a discovery cohort. All discovery cohort repertoires had been generated on a single sequencing platform. Both class I and class II loci were covered by HLA typing, at four-digit resolution. Typing coverage differed by locus: A, B, C, DRB1 and DQB1 were typed in roughly 629-640 donors, DQA1 in 522, DPA1 in around 580, and DPB1 in 400 to 490. Roughly 5 DR-DQ haplotypes were treated as single units for association and clustering because of strong linkage in the cohort. Among roughly 370 genotyped donors of the cohort, an average of around 240,000 unique TCR beta nucleotide sequences were sequenced per donor, roughly 18% of them non-productive. The paper's findings and limits, for the study overall: A later analysis associated about 16,000 TCR beta sequences with specific HLA alleles at a false discovery rate of 0.05. In a later analysis, TCR association rates were found to vary across HLA loci, with the most associated TCRs seen for DRB1 alleles and the fewest for HLA-C alleles. According to a later analysis, most CMV-associated TCR beta chains appeared to be HLA-restricted, and the HLA associations seemed to be driven largely by CMV exposure. In an earlier analysis of approximately 600 of the donors, most TCR beta V segments were observed in productive rearrangements about 87% or about 30% of the time, broadly matching IMGT annotations. In a later analysis, several top co-occurrence clusters were reported to appear linked to parvovirus B19, influenza, CMV and Epstein-Barr virus. The authors suggested that the approach could potentially be extended to other disease states and immunological phenotypes. Sequencing depth was assumed to be roughly uniform across donors in the presence/absence analyses, though that assumption may not hold. For the cohort, immune exposure information was limited to CMV serostatus. Most TCR sequences were observed very rarely across donors, whereas some public TCRs were present in many individuals. In the study, around 150 TCR beta chains were listed as associated with cytomegalovirus. This cohort had only TCR beta chains sequenced, and the lack of alpha or paired-chain data limited which features could be detected. Three of the identified cytomegalovirus-associated TCR beta chains were confirmed in vitro to be specific for cytomegalovirus antigens. A cluster of highly shared sequence variants was judged likely to represent a technical artifact of the sequencing pipeline. Because HLA typing was unavailable for some donors at each locus, only the typed subset was used in association tests. Because counts were too low, fewer than 20 rarely observed V segments, including chromosome 9 orphons, were excluded from the earlier analysis of 500 to 700 of the donors. A further reported finding was that TCR beta sequences accurately predicted the HLA-A and HLA-B alleles for most subjects in the first cohort. Correlated functional status among segregating V segments might be attributable to linkage disequilibrium, but an unknown experimental factor could not be ruled out. In a later genetic analysis, a missense DCLRE1C variant was associated with V-gene and J-gene trimming of TCR beta chains, and the association was replicated in an independent cohort. A later genetic analysis reported fewer N-insertions in productive TCRs among donors in an Asian-associated ancestry cluster than the roughly 720-donor mean. The classifier was reported to diagnose cytomegalovirus status with high specificity and sensitivity in both the original cohort and the validation cohort. The 87-base-pair reads could not distinguish some IMGT-functional V segments, including TRBV6-2 and TRBV6-3, so those segments were excluded. Assigning TCR associations to individual alleles was difficult when HLA alleles, especially DR and DQ, strongly co-occurred. In a later analysis, HLA-associated TCR beta chains showed more clonal expansion and lower generation probabilities than non-associated chains that were equally common.

The method behind the library was the immunoSEQ multiplex PCR assay. The multiplex PCR relied on a mix of 60 forward primers for TCR Vbeta segments and 13 reverse primers for TCR Jbeta segments. Amplification of the CDR3 region of rearranged TCR beta genes was performed with a multiplex PCR assay on genomic DNA. Amplified TCR beta libraries were sequenced as 87-base-pair reads on the Illumina HiSeq System. In the original analysis: Across the 666 repertoires, a later analysis counted roughly 77 million unique TCR beta chains, approximately 10 million of which were shared by at least two donors. A nearest-neighbor algorithm error-corrected the raw reads and collapsed the reads into unique sequences, merging closely related sequences to remove PCR and sequencing errors. CDR3 sequences were aligned to IMGT reference sequences to assign V, D and J gene segments. For a sequence to be retained, a match of at least six nucleotides was required to both a V gene segment and a J gene segment. Rearrangements were called productive when the CDR3 lacked stop codons and stayed in frame with V and J; all others were non-productive. Following IMGT convention, CDR3 was defined as the stretch from the second conserved V-encoded cysteine up to the conserved J-encoded phenylalanine. The earlier analysis of 587 of the donors excluded any sequence lacking an unambiguous match to a single V gene segment. In an earlier analysis of a few hundred of the donors, V segments were called functional above 56.7% productive rearrangements and were called segregating when the between-donor standard deviation exceeded 5%. A statistical classification framework was built to diagnose cytomegalovirus status from the catalog of TCR beta chain sequences. In a later analysis, TCR nucleotide sequences were compared against IMGT/GENE-DB human TR gene sequences so that V and J genes could be assigned. Using the TCRdist pipeline, a later analysis assigned CDR3 sequences along with most-parsimonious VDJ recombination scenarios. A later analysis defined each TCR beta chain by its CDR3 amino acid sequence plus V-gene family, and excluded reads lacking a unique V-gene family. To address suspected cross-contamination and a sequencing artifact, a later analysis removed under 600 highly shared, low-generation-probability nucleotide sequences. In a later analysis, a clonal expansion index was calculated for each public chain from normalized within-repertoire ranks of inferred template counts. In a later analysis, generation probabilities were computed with a VDJ recombination model fitted to out-of-frame rearrangements, and the resulting probabilities were checked against IGoR. Hypergeometric tests were used in a later analysis to score TCR-TCR, TCR-HLA and TCR-CMV co-occurrence, with a repertoire-size bias correction applied to the TCR pairs. A later analysis estimated false discovery rates by permuting HLA or CMV assignments 20 times. A later analysis grouped co-occurring TCRs with DBSCAN, adding TCRdist sequence similarity when clustering within HLA-allele-positive subsets. Co-occurrence clustering excluded repertoires with fewer than 30,000 or more than 120,000 public chains, plus five with anomalous nucleotide sharing. This immuneACCESS table, as held by TCRdb, lists in-frame sequences with V and J called but not all clones. Of the missing ones, under half trace to an unresolved V gene in checked studies; the others have no known cause. V and J calls and clone size are those listed in that table; D and trimming were worked out from the DNA. The sample records approximately 89,000 clones, roughly 79% of which are singletons. The ten largest make up 1.1% to 1.5% of the sample.

Relative to germline, V is missing 1 base and J is missing 3 bases, with 3 bases of the junction outside any gene match. CDR1 and CDR2, per the germline V gene, are SGHRS and YFSETQ. From its cysteine to its phenylalanine, the CDR3 spans 15 amino acids. Left in the record is the CDR3 DNA by itself, 45 bases read in frame from the first base. The cohort consisted of approximately 690 healthy bone marrow donors. Cohort members were all nominally healthy when sampled, although unrecorded immune exposures were likely present. The donor tested CMV seronegative, placing the donor among the 352 seronegative members of the cohort. A peripheral blood sample was provided by each donor, and peripheral blood mononuclear cells were used for TCR beta sequencing. The Qiagen DNeasy Blood Extraction Kit was used to extract genomic DNA from the blood cell samples. Regarding this clone: This clone's antigen is unknown. Nothing much larger sits one base from this clone, and base qualities are not available.

Sequencing was performed on PBMCs. The V and J genes are TRBV5-1 and TRBJ1-5; 8 bases in between match TRBD1. The clonotype comes from a male donor in good health and CMV-seronegative. CDR3 loop: CASSLWGQDNQPQHF. The nucleotides read TGCGCCAGCAGCTTGTGGGGACAGGACAATCAGCCCCAGCATTTT. This CDR3, with the reference TRBV5-1 and TRBJ1-5 proteins standing in past its ends, gives the full variable domain KAGVTQTPRYLIKTRGQQVTLSCSPISGHRSVSWYQQTPGQGLQFLFEYFSETQRNKGNFPGRFSGRQFSNSRSEMNVSTLELGDSALYLCASSLWGQDNQPQHFGDGTRLSIL.